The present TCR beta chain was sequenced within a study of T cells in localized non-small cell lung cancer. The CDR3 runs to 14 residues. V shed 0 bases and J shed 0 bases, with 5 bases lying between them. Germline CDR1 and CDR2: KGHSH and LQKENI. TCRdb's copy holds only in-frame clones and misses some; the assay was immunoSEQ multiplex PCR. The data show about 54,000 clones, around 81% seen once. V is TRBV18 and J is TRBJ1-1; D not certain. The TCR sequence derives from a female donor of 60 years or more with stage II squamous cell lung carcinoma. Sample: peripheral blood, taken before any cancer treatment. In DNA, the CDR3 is TGTGCCAGCTCACCACCAGCTGTGAACACTGAAGCTTTCTTT. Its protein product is CASSPPAVNTEAFF.